The clone carrying this TCR beta chain was recorded a few times. As yet, its antigen is unknown. The sample is drawn from a study of human T cells and chemical hapten exposure. Whole-study context: An area of 2 cm by 2 to 2.5 cm on upper inner arm skin received 2% DPC for sensitization. Findings and caveats of the study: Following DPC sensitization, TCRs present above 1 in 1000 frequency showed no change.

Each cDNA molecule in the library carried unique molecular identifiers. Per the authors' pipeline: Sampled TCR counts reached a median of roughly 90,000 per sample, with values ranging from 23,224 to 690,600. TCRdb re-analysed the RACE reads in MiXCR, keeping a single row per CDR3 protein. TCRdb, not the authors, supplied the V and J calls. The table shows 150,000 to 200,000 distinct CDR3 sequences, with under 35% occurring only once. Time point reported: pre-sensitization, week 0. Stated treatment: therapeutic diphenylcyclopropenone sensitization with weekly scalp DPC. CDR1 MGHRA and CDR2 YSYEKL come from the germline V gene. The CDR3 spans 15 residues. Trimming removed 2 bases at V and 0 bases at J, with 9 bases between.

The genes are TRBV4-1 and TRBJ2-3; D not resolved. The specimen comprised whole blood, sampled in connection with sensitization to the hapten diphenylcyclopropenone (DPC). This TCR derives from a woman in her twenties or thirties with alopecia areata. Some clones in this sample may be carry-over from other donors' samples. The CDR3 loop is CASSQYLTSTDTQYF. Written as DNA, the CDR3 is TGCGCCAGCAGCCAATATTTGACTAGCACAGATACGCAGTATTTT.